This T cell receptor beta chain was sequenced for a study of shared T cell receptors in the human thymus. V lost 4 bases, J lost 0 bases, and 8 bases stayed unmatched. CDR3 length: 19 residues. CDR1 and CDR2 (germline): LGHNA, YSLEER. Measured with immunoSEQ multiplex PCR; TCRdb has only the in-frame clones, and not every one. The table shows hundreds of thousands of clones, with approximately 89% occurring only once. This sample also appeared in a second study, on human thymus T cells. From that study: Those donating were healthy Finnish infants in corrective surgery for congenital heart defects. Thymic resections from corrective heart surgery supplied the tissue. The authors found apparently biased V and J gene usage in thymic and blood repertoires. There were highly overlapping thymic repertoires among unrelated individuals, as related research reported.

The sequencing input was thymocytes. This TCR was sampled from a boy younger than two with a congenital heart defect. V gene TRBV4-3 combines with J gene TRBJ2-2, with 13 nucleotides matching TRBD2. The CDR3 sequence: CASSRTPGTSGANTGELFF. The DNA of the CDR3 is TGCGCCAGCAGCCGGACTCCCGGGACTAGCGGGGCGAACACCGGGGAGCTGTTTTTT.